This T cell receptor beta chain was sequenced during a study of T cells in Graves' hyperthyroidism and ophthalmopathy. Amplification yielded TCR beta CDR3 regions, with RNA transcripts as the source. TCR CDR3 underwent first-round RT-PCR with the HTBI primer set. TCRdb re-called the multiplex PCR reads through MiXCR, storing one row per CDR3 protein. The sample contains about 600,000 distinct CDR3 sequences, about 16% of which appear only once. Findings of the study overall: Appearing also in blood were most of the thyroid clonotypes expanded above 0.001.

The study excluded patients with uncontrolled infection, other autoimmune disease, pregnancy or lactation. The study based diagnoses on clinical symptoms, serum thyroxine and TRAb, thyroid ultrasound and orbital computed tomography. Approximately 10 ml of fresh peripheral blood supplied the PBMCs. This clonotype was detected only a few times. The target antigen is unknown. Germline V CDR1 and CDR2: SQVTM, ANQGSEA. The V gene lost 7 bases and the J gene lost 5 bases, with 11 bases spanning the gap. The CDR3 length is 12 residues. The sequence was obtained from a woman between 40 and 50 years old with Graves' ophthalmopathy. The chain couples TRBV29-1 to TRBJ1-4; no definite D call. Material for sequencing was blood. The DNA for the CDR3 is TGCAGCGCTCGGACGGAGAATGAAAAACTGTTTTTT. Residues: CSARTENEKLFF.